The present TCR beta chain was sequenced within a study of Ad26.COV2.S vaccination and SARS-CoV-2 variants. Study details: Ad26.COV2.S was injected intramuscularly once or twice, 56 days apart. Study-level points and caveats: Individuals receiving vaccine had higher spike-specific TCR breadth than placebo recipients did.

Sequencing was performed with immunoSEQ multiplex PCR; in TCRdb, only in-frame clones are kept and a portion is missing. The table lists approximately 300,000 clones, more than 70% of them singletons. Indicated treatment: some 20 received Ad26.COV2.S at low or high dose, single or two shots; roughly 5 received placebo; per-sample allocation not given. At day 63 after the first vaccine or placebo injection, samples were drawn. V gave up 5 bases and J gave up 11 bases, with 18 bases separating them. Looked up from germline, CDR1 is MNHEY and CDR2 is SMNVEV (reference sequence). The CDR3 contains 14 residues. Worth noting for this clone: The antigen remains unidentified.

The J gene is TRBJ1-4, the V gene TRBV27; no definite D call. Sequences were derived from peripheral blood, sampled in a trial of Ad26.COV2.S vaccine versus placebo. This sequence originates from a person between 18 and 59 years old who received the Ad26.COV2.S COVID-19 vaccine or a placebo. The CDR3 is CASSEPGRVGKLFF. Written as DNA, the CDR3 is TGTGCCAGCAGTGAGCCTGGTAGGGTTGGGAAACTGTTTTTT.